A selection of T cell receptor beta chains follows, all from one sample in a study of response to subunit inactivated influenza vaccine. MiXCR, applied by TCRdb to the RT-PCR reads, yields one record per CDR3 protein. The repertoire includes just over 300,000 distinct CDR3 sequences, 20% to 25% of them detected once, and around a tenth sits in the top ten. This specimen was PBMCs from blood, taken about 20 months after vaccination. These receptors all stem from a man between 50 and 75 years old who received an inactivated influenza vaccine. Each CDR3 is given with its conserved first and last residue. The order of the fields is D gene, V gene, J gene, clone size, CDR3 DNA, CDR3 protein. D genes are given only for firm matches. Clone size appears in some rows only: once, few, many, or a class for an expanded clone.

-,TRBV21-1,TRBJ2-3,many,TGTGCCAGCAGCAAATTTACGTATTTT,CASSKFTYF
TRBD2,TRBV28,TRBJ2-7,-,TGTGCCAGCAGTCCCCGAAGTTTTAGCGGGAGGGCCAACGAGCAGTACTTC,CASSPRSFSGRANEQYF
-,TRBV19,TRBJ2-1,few,TGTGCCAGTAGTATAGACAGTTACCCCTACAATGAGCAGTTCTTC,CASSIDSYPYNEQFF
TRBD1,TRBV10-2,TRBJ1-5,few,TGCGCCACCCGACAGGGGGCCGAACAGCCCCAGCATTTT,CATRQGAEQPQHF
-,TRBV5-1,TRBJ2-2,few,TGCGCCAGCAGCTTTACCGACACCGGGGAGCTGTTTTTT,CASSFTDTGELFF
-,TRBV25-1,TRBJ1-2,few,TGTGCCAGCAGTGAGTCGGGCCCGAACTATGGCTACACCTTC,CASSESGPNYGYTF
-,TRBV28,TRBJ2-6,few,TGTGCCAGCAGTTTAACCGGGGGTTCAGGGGCCAACGTCCTGACTTTC,CASSLTGGSGANVLTF
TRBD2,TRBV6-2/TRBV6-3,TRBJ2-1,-,TGTGCCAGCAATCCGGCTAGGACTAGCGGGAACTACAATGAGCAGTTCTTC,CASNPARTSGNYNEQFF
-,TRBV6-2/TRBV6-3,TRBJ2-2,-,TGTGCCAGCAGTTACTCGACTGGGAACACCGGGGAGCTGTTTTTT,CASSYSTGNTGELFF
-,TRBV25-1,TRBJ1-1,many,TGTGCCAGCAGTGCGACAGGGAACACTGAAGCTTTCTTT,CASSATGNTEAFF
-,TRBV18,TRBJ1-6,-,TGTGCCAGCTCACCGGCTCGGGACCGCAATTCACCCCTCCACTTT,CASSPARDRNSPLHF
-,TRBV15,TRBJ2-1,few,TGTGCCACCAGCAGAGAGGGGGCTGAGCAGTTCTTC,CATSREGAEQFF
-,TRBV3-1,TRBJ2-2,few,TGTGCCAGCAGCCAAGTGGAGGCTAGTTACCGGGAGCTGTTTTTT,CASSQVEASYRELFF
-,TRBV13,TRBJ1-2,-,TGTGCCAGCAGCTTACGGGGAGGGGGAGACTATGGCTACACCTTC,CASSLRGGGDYGYTF
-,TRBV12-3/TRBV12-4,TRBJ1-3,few,TGTGCCAGCAGGCCACGGGACGACTCTGGAAACACCATATATTTT,CASRPRDDSGNTIYF
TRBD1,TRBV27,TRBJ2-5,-,TGTGCCAGCAGTTACCGGGACAGGGGAAAGACCCAGTACTTC,CASSYRDRGKTQYF
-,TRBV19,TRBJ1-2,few,TGTGCCAGTAGTATTTTCTTACAGGGAGGCAGCGATGGCTACACCTTC,CASSIFLQGGSDGYTF
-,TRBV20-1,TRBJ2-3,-,TGCAGTGCTAGTTTTGGGGGCCGCACAGATACGCAGTATTTT,CSASFGGRTDTQYF
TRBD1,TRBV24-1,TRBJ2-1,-,TGTGCCACCATGGGTTGGGCAGGGGGACGAAATGAGCAGTTCTTC,CATMGWAGGRNEQFF
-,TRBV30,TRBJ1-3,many,TGTGCCCGAGCGGAGGGGTTTGGTCTCTCTGGAAACACCATATATTTT,CARAEGFGLSGNTIYF
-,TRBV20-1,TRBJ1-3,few,TGCAGTGCCCTACACTTGACAGCCGGCTCTGGAAACACCATATATTTT,CSALHLTAGSGNTIYF
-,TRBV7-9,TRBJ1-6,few,TGTGCCAGCAGCCGTTCAGGGGCGGACTCACCCCTCCACTTT,CASSRSGADSPLHF
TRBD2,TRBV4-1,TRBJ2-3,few,TGCGCCAGCAGCCGGAAAGCGACGTGGGGACTAGCGGGAAGTCCTAGCACAGATACGCAGTATTTT,CASSRKATWGLAGSPSTDTQYF
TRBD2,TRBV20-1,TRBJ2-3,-,TGCAGTGCTAGAGCCGGGACTAGTTTCACAGATACGCAGTATTTT,CSARAGTSFTDTQYF
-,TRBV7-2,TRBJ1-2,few,TGTGCCAGCTCAATGGGGGGCACATCCCCTTATGGCTACACCTTC,CASSMGGTSPYGYTF
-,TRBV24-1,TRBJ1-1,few,TGTGCCACCCGTATTTCGGGGAACACTGAAGCTTTCTTT,CATRISGNTEAFF
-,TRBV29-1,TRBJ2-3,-,TGCAGCGTTGAATCGTCCCGCGATACGCAGTATTTT,CSVESSRDTQYF
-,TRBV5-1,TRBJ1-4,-,TGCGCCAGCAGCGGGACATCAAGCGGGGTTAATGAAAAACTGTTTTTT,CASSGTSSGVNEKLFF
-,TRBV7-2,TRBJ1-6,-,TGTGCCAGCAGCCCGACAGTTCTCGACTCCCCCCACTTT,CASSPTVLDSPHF
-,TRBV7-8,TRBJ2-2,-,TGTGCCAGCCTAGGCAGGAGAAATCCGAACACCGGGGAGCTGTTTTTT,CASLGRRNPNTGELFF
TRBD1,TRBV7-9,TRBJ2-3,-,TGTGCCAGCAGCTGGGGACAGACTACTGGCACAGATACGCAGTATTTT,CASSWGQTTGTDTQYF
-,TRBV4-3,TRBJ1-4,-,TGCGCCAGCAGCCAAGAGGGAAGGGGTGAACTGTTTTTT,CASSQEGRGELFF
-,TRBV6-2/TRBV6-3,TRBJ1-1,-,TGTGCCACTCACTCGGGGCGGTTCGTGAACACTGAAGCTTTCTTT,CATHSGRFVNTEAFF
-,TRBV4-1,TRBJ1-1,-,TGCGCCAGCAGCCAAGATACCCCGGGACTCGCTGAAGCTTTCTTT,CASSQDTPGLAEAFF
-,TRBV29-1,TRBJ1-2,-,TGCAGCGTTGAACCTTCCAGGGGCATCCCCTATGGCTACACCTTC,CSVEPSRGIPYGYTF
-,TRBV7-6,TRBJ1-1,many,TGTGCCAGCAGCTTAGAGCAGCTCACTGAAGCTTTCTTT,CASSLEQLTEAFF
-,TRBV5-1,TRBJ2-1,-,TGCGCCAGCAGCTTGGGCGCAGGAGCCTACAATGAGCAGTTCTTC,CASSLGAGAYNEQFF
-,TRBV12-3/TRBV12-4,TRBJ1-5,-,TGTGCCAGCAGTCCCAGGGAGGAGCTCGGGGACCTTAGCAATCAGCCCCAGCATTTT,CASSPREELGDLSNQPQHF
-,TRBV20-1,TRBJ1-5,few,TGCAGTGCTTCCGTAGGGGGTTGGCGTCAGCCCCAGCATTTT,CSASVGGWRQPQHF
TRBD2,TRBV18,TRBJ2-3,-,TGTGCCAGCTCACTCATTGCCGGGACTAGAAGTACAGATACGCAGTATTTT,CASSLIAGTRSTDTQYF